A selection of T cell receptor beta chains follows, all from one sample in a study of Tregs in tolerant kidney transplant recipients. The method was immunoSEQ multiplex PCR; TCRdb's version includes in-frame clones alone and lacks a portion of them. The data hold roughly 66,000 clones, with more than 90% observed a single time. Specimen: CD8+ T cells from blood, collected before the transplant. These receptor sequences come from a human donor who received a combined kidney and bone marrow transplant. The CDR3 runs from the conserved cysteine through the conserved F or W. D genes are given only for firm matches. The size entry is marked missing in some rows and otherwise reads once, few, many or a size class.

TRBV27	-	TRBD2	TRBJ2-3	CASSSGLAGWDTQYF	TGTGCCAGCAGTTCGGGACTAGCGGGATGGGATACGCAGTATTTT
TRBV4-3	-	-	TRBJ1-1	CASSQDRAWGPMNTEAFF	TGCGCCAGCAGCCAAGATCGGGCGTGGGGGCCGATGAACACTGAAGCTTTCTTT
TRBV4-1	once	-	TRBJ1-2	CASSHGGASYGYTF	TGCGCCAGCAGCCACGGGGGAGCGAGCTATGGCTACACCTTC
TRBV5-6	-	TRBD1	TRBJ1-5	CASSEGQGDQPQHF	TGTGCCAGCAGCGAGGGACAGGGTGATCAGCCCCAGCATTTT
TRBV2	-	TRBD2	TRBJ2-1	CASSDGTSSHEQFF	TGTGCCAGCAGTGACGGGACTAGTTCACATGAGCAGTTCTTC
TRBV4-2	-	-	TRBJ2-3	CASSQDSVSTDTQYF	TGTGCCAGCAGCCAAGATTCAGTAAGCACAGATACGCAGTATTTT
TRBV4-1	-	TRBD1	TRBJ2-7	CASSQQTGTGAYEQYF	TGCGCCAGCAGCCAACAAACCGGGACAGGAGCCTACGAGCAGTACTTC
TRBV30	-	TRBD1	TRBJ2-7	CAWSVPWDSRYEQYF	TGTGCCTGGAGTGTACCCTGGGACAGTCGCTACGAGCAGTACTTC
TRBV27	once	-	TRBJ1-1	CASSLYDLGTEAFF	TGTGCCAGCAGTTTATACGACTTGGGCACTGAAGCTTTCTTT
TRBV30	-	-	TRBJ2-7	CAWTLSPTYEQYF	TGTGCCTGGACCCTCTCACCTACCTACGAGCAGTACTTC
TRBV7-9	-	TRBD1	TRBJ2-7	CASSDGTGTKYEQYF	TGTGCCAGCAGCGACGGGACAGGGACGAAATACGAGCAGTACTTC
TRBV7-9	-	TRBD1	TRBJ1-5	CASSSGTEDNQPQHF	TGTGCCAGCAGTTCCGGGACAGAAGACAATCAGCCCCAGCATTTT
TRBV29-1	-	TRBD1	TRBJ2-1	CSEGTGTNEQFF	TGCAGCGAGGGGACAGGGACGAATGAGCAGTTCTTC
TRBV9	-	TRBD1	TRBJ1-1	CASSGNRGENTEAFF	TGTGCCAGCAGCGGAAACAGGGGTGAGAACACTGAAGCTTTCTTT
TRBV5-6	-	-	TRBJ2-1	CASRRAEVSESERYNEQFF	TGTGCCAGCAGGCGGGCGGAAGTTAGCGAATCGGAACGTTACAATGAGCAGTTCTTC
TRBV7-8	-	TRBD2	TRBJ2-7	CASSSGLAGATYEQYF	TGTGCCAGCAGCTCCGGACTAGCGGGAGCCACCTACGAGCAGTACTTC
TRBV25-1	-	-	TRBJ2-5	CASAASSRGGETQYF	TGTGCCAGCGCGGCCTCTAGCAGGGGCGGGGAGACCCAGTACTTC
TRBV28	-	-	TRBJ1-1	CASRSGNTEAFF	TGTGCCAGCAGATCCGGGAACACTGAAGCTTTCTTT
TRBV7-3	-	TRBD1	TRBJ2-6	CASSPHRGRLFSGANVLTF	TGTGCCAGCAGCCCCCACAGGGGGCGATTGTTTTCTGGGGCCAACGTCCTGACTTTC
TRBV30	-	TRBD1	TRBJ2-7	CASQTGYEQYF	TGTGCCTCACAGACAGGGTACGAGCAGTACTTC
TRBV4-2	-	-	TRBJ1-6	CASSQLNSPLHF	TGTGCCAGCAGCCAACTGAATTCACCCCTCCACTTT
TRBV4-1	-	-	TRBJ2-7	CASSPERPNYEQYF	TGCGCCAGCAGCCCTGAGCGGCCAAACTACGAGCAGTACTTC
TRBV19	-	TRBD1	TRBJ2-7	CATYYDRGSYEQYF	TGTGCCACCTACTACGACAGGGGATCTTACGAGCAGTACTTC
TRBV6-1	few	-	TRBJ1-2	CASRYNYGYTF	TGTGCCAGCAGATATAACTATGGCTACACCTTC
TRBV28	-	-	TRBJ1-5	CASNMGANSNQPQHF	TGTGCCAGCAACATGGGGGCAAATAGCAATCAGCCCCAGCATTTT
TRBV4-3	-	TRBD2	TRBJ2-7	CASSPGTSGAAYEQYF	TGCGCCAGCAGCCCGGGGACTAGCGGGGCTGCTTACGAGCAGTACTTC
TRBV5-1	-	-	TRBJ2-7	CASSADSGNEQYF	TGCGCCAGCAGCGCGGACAGTGGCAACGAGCAGTACTTC
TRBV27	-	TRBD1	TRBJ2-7	CASSFGTGDYEQYF	TGTGCCAGCAGTTTCGGGACAGGGGACTACGAGCAGTACTTC
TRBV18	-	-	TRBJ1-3	CASSNSHSQGAGNTIYF	TGTGCCAGCTCCAACTCTCACTCACAGGGTGCTGGAAACACCATATATTTT
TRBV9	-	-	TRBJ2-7	CASSVAGSDYEQYF	TGTGCCAGCAGCGTAGCGGGTAGCGACTACGAGCAGTACTTC
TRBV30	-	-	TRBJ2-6	CAWSPTGGSGANVLTF	TGTGCCTGGAGTCCTACGGGTGGGTCTGGGGCCAACGTCCTGACTTTC
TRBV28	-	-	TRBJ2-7	CASSFYGRANSYEQYF	TGTGCCAGCAGTTTTTATGGCAGGGCGAACTCCTACGAGCAGTACTTC
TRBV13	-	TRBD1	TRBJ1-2	CASSLGRGQGARGYTF	TGTGCCAGCAGCTTAGGTAGGGGACAGGGGGCGAGAGGCTACACCTTC
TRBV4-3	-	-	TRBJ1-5	CASSQDPNSNQPQHF	TGCGCCAGCAGCCAAGATCCCAATAGCAATCAGCCCCAGCATTTT
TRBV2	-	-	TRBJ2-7	CASSEGGLTQEQYF	TGTGCCAGCAGTGAGGGGGGACTGACCCAGGAGCAGTACTTC
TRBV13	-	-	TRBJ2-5	CASSLGTRVETQYF	TGTGCCAGCAGCTTAGGGACTAGAGTGGAGACCCAGTACTTC
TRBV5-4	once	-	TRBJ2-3	CASSLWRGPNLDTQYF	TGTGCCAGCAGCTTGTGGCGGGGGCCCAACCTAGATACGCAGTATTTT
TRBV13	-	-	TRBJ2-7	CASSLRGAKYEQYF	TGTGCCAGCAGCCTCAGGGGCGCAAAGTACGAGCAGTACTTC
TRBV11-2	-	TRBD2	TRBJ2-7	CASSLLAGGREQYF	TGTGCCAGCAGCTTACTCGCGGGGGGGCGCGAGCAGTACTTC
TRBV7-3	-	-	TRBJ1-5	CASSLVSPEAASNQPQHF	TGTGCCAGCAGCTTAGTCTCTCCGGAGGCAGCCAGCAATCAGCCCCAGCATTTT
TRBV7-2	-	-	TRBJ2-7	CASSSGVHEQYF	TGTGCCAGCAGCTCAGGGGTCCACGAGCAGTACTTC
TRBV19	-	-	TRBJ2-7	CASSIDRTTTGYEQYF	TGTGCCAGTAGTATAGATCGGACTACGACTGGGTACGAGCAGTACTTC
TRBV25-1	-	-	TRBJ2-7	CASSEKGHGLDEQYF	TGTGCCAGCAGTGAAAAGGGGCATGGGTTGGACGAGCAGTACTTC
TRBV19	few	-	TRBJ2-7	CASSIFASSRNEQYF	TGTGCCAGTAGTATTTTCGCCTCGTCGCGGAACGAGCAGTACTTC
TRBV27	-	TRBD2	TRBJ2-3	CASSFVLAEADTQYF	TGTGCCAGCAGTTTTGTACTAGCGGAGGCAGATACGCAGTATTTT
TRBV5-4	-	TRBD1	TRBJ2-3	CASSQDRVEDTQYF	TGTGCCAGCAGCCAGGACAGGGTCGAAGATACGCAGTATTTT
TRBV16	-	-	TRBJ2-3	CASSHYGVPSTDTQYF	TGTGCCAGCAGCCATTACGGGGTACCTAGCACAGATACGCAGTATTTT
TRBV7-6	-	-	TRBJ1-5	CASSLEGRQPQHF	TGTGCCAGCAGCTTGGAGGGGAGGCAGCCCCAGCATTTT
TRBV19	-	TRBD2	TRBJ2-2	CASSITLGGTNTGELFF	TGTGCCAGTAGTATCACCTTGGGGGGGACGAACACCGGGGAGCTGTTTTTT
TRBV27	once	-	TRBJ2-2	CASSLGPGAGELFF	TGTGCCAGCAGTTTGGGCCCCGGGGCCGGGGAGCTGTTTTTT